Presented here are 27 T cell receptor beta chains from one specimen sequenced in a study of cytomegalovirus exposure and HLA in healthy donors. PCR used 60 Vbeta primers and 13 Jbeta primers. Clones were sequenced by immunoSEQ multiplex PCR, and TCRdb holds only the in-frame ones, with some missing. The sample lists roughly 120,000 clones, roughly four fifths seen once, with 3% to 4% in the top ten. Sequencing was done on a sample of PBMCs. The receptors were sampled from a woman aged 30 to 39 in good health and CMV-seropositive.

This clone was detected only a few times. The chain recombines TRBV7-9 with TRBJ1-4; 8 bases agree with TRBD1. Germline V gene sequence: CDR1 SEHNR, CDR2 FQNEAQ (reference sequence). Germline trimming cut 6 bases from V and 2 bases from J; bases unmatched to any gene: 5. The CDR3 is made up of 15 amino acids. For the CDR3, the DNA is TGTGCCAGCAGTTTGAGGACAGGGACTAATGAAAAACTGTTTTTT. The encoded protein is CASSLRTGTNEKLFF. The full variable domain, in which reference TRBV7-9 and TRBJ1-4 provide the parts outside the CDR3, is DTGVSQNPRHKITKRGQNVTFRCDPISEHNRLYWYRQTLGQGPEFLTYFQNEAQLEKSRLLSDRFSAERPKGSFSTLEIQRTEQGDSAMYLCASSLRTGTNEKLFFGSGTQLSVL.

The chain couples TRBV5-1 to TRBJ2-1; tentative D call: TRBD2 (6 bases). Germline V CDR1 and CDR2: SGHRS, YFSETQ. The CDR3 is 16 amino acids. Trimming pared 0 bases from V and 7 bases from J, leaving 17 bases between. CDR3 amino acids: CASSLGRDPMGNEQFF. CDR3 nucleotides: TGCGCCAGCAGCTTGGGGAGGGACCCGATGGGAAATGAGCAGTTCTTC.

This chain links TRBV28 with TRBJ2-4; TRBD1 is a possible D gene (6 bases). CDR3 length: 15 amino acids. Germline V CDR1 and CDR2: MDHEN, SYDVKM. The ends were cut back, 6 bases at V and 0 bases at J, with 12 bases in the middle. The CDR3 protein is CASRTGRLAKNIQYF. The CDR3 DNA reads TGTGCCAGCAGGACAGGACGGCTAGCCAAAAACATTCAGTACTTC.

This clone appeared a single time. The chain couples TRBV9 to TRBJ2-6, with unresolved D. Trimming left V 4 bases short and J 0 bases short, with 5 bases between. The CDR3 is made up of 14 amino acids. CDR1 is SGDLS and CDR2 is YYNGEE in the germline V gene. CDR3 amino acids: CASSRYSGANVLTF. CDR3 DNA: TGTGCCAGCAGCCGTTACTCTGGGGCCAACGTCCTGACTTTC.

The V call is TRBV6-6, the J call TRBJ1-2; the D gene is possibly TRBD1 (5 bases). Germline V lookup: CDR1 MNHNY, CDR2 SVGAGI (reference sequence). Deletions cut 6 bases from V and 6 bases from J, with 17 bases between. CDR3 length: 14 residues. CDR3 nucleotides: TGTGCCAGCAGCCACGACAAGGGGTTTGATGGCTACACCTTC. It specifies CASSHDKGFDGYTF.

V is TRBV7-6 and J is TRBJ2-5; weak D call: TRBD1 (7 bases). Trimming took off 1 base at V and 12 bases at J, with 18 bases between the two ends. The CDR3 length is 14 residues. Germline-derived CDR1 and CDR2 are SGHVS and FNYEAQ. CDR3 loop: CASSLGDGGRGKYF. Here the CDR3 DNA reads TGTGCCAGCAGCTTAGGAGACGGGGGCAGGGGGAAGTACTTC.

The chain couples TRBV6-1 to TRBJ2-1, with no clear D. V gave up 6 bases and J gave up 4 bases, with 4 bases separating them. Germline values: CDR1 MNHNS, CDR2 SASEGT. The CDR3 runs 11 residues. CDR3 DNA: TGTGCCAGCAGGGAGTACAATGAGCAGTTCTTC. It yields the protein CASREYNEQFF.

This chain's CDR3 is CASSLSTKPQHF. CDR3 bases: TGTGCCAGCTCACTTTCGACAAAGCCCCAGCATTTT. The chain recombines TRBV18 with TRBJ1-5, with no clear D. CDR1 and CDR2 (germline): KGHSH, LQKENI. The CDR3 consists of 12 residues. V lost 4 bases and J lost 8, with 9 bases in between. The variable domain in full, completed from reference TRBV18 and TRBJ1-5, reads NAGVMQNPRHLVRRRGQEARLRCSPMKGHSHVYWYRQLPEEGLKFMVYLQKENIIDESGMPKERFSAEFPKEGPSILRIQQVVRGDSAAYFCASSLSTKPQHFGDGTRLSIL.

The chain carries TRBV11-3 and TRBJ2-1, with 7 bases lining up with TRBD2. The length of the CDR3 is 16 residues. The germline gives CDR1 SGHNT, CDR2 YENEEA. Trimming at V came to 4 bases and at J to 4 bases, leaving 10 bases not matched to a gene. Written as DNA, the CDR3 is TGTGCCAGCAGCTCTGCCCGGGGGGTCCTTTACAATGAGCAGTTCTTC. Its translation: CASSSARGVLYNEQFF.

The chain carries TRBV2 and TRBJ2-7, with D unresolved. V gave up 2 bases and J gave up 7 bases, with 6 bases separating them. Germline V CDR1 and CDR2: SNHLY, FYNNEI. CDR3 length: 11 residues. CDR3 nucleotide sequence: TGTGCCAGCAGTGAATTCAGAGAGCAGTACTTC. This gives the protein CASSEFREQYF.

The rearrangement joins TRBV7-9 to TRBJ1-2, with TRBD1 identical over 7 bases. Germline lookup yields CDR1 SEHNR and CDR2 FQNEAQ (reference sequence). The junction had 3 bases not matched to a gene; V was cut back by 2 bases and J by 3 bases. The CDR3 has 14 residues. The DNA for the CDR3 is TGTGCCAGCAGCTTATCCGGGACAGACTATGGCTACACCTTC. It translates to CASSLSGTDYGYTF.

The chain employs TRBV5-1 and TRBJ2-7, with D hard to call. The CDR3 has 13 residues. The V and J ends lost 2 bases and 1 base respectively, with 7 bases between them. CDR1 is SGHRS, CDR2 YFSETQ, per germline. As DNA, the CDR3 is TGCGCCAGCAGCTTCCTAGATTCCTACGAGCAGTACTTC. It codes for CASSFLDSYEQYF.

This chain uses TRBV4-2 with TRBJ2-7; the match to TRBD1 covers 8 bases. Germline V CDR1 and CDR2: LGHNA, YNFKEQ. CDR3 size: 15 residues. Trimming at V came to 5 bases and at J to 3 bases, leaving 9 bases not matched to a gene. The CDR3, as DNA: TGTGCCAGCAGCTCTCTCGCCGGGACAGGCTACGAGCAGTACTTC. Residues: CASSSLAGTGYEQYF.

The V and J genes are TRBV10-3 and TRBJ2-5, with unresolved D. Gene TRBJ2-7 matches the end of the DNA better, so the J call may be wrong. From germline, CDR1 is ENHRY and CDR2 SYGVKD. There are 12 residues in the CDR3. Written as DNA, the CDR3 is TGTGCCATCAGTACCAGGCCCTACGAGCAGTACTTC. Its translation is CAISTRPYEQYF.

The genes are TRBV2 and TRBJ2-2; 8 nucleotides agree with TRBD1. This CDR3 region has 16 residues. V shed 6 bases, J shed 4 bases, and the junction held 10 bases outside the gene matches. In germline, CDR1 is SNHLY, CDR2 FYNNEI. The CDR3 DNA sequence: TGTGCCAGCAGCGAGGGACAGGAGGACCCCACCGGGGAGCTGTTTTTT. Amino acids: CASSEGQEDPTGELFF.

The CDR3 reads CASSFAGIKNIQYF. CDR3 nucleotide sequence: TGTGCCAGCAGTTTCGCGGGGATCAAAAACATTCAGTACTTC. The chain recombines TRBV27 with TRBJ2-4; TRBD2 might be the D (6 bases). Trimming pared 3 bases from V and 3 bases from J, leaving 9 bases between. The CDR3 contains 14 residues. The germline CDR1 and CDR2 sequences are MNHEY and SMNVEV (reference sequence).

A few counts support this clone. The V gene is TRBV29-1, the J gene TRBJ1-4; no clear D. V was cut by 6 bases and J by 5 bases, with 4 bases left in between. The CDR3 runs 10 residues. The germline V gene has CDR1 SQVTM and CDR2 ANQGSEA. The CDR3 reads CSVQNEKLFF. The CDR3 DNA sequence: TGCAGCGTCCAGAATGAAAAACTGTTTTTT.

The chain carries TRBV7-9 and TRBJ2-3, with 9 bases matching TRBD2. CDR1 and CDR2 from the germline V gene are SEHNR and FQNEAQ (reference sequence). Trimming removed 4 bases from V and 5 bases from J; junction bases left unmatched: 7. The CDR3 loop spans 15 amino acids. In DNA, the CDR3 is TGTGCCAGCAGCTCCGGGACTAGCCGTGGAGATACGCAGTATTTT. Residues: CASSSGTSRGDTQYF.

The DNA for the CDR3 is TGTGCCAGCAGCGTATCCAGGCTGCCGGAGACCCAGTACTTC. Amino acids: CASSVSRLPETQYF. This rearrangement joins TRBV9 to TRBJ2-5; D not certain. Germline values: CDR1 SGDLS, CDR2 YYNGEE. The CDR3 is 14 residues long. The V end lost 1 base, the J end lost 5 bases, and 12 bases lay between the germline ends.

The rearrangement links TRBV5-6 to TRBJ1-5; TRBD1 matches at 7 bases. Germline CDR1 and CDR2: SGHDT and YYEEEE. J was trimmed by 3 bases and V by 4 bases; bases with no gene match: 4. The CDR3 runs 14 residues. The CDR3 bases are TGTGCCAGCAGCCTGGGACAGCTCAATCAGCCCCAGCATTTT. It yields the protein CASSLGQLNQPQHF. The full variable domain, with the rest looked up from reference TRBV5-6 and TRBJ1-5, is DAGVTQSPTHLIKTRGQQVTLRCSPKSGHDTVSWYQQALGQGPQFIFQYYEEEERQRGNFPDRFSGHQFPNYSSELNVNALLLGDSALYLCASSLGQLNQPQHFGDGTRLSIL.

The chain uses TRBV9 and TRBJ2-3; TRBD2 matches 11 bases. With V trimmed by 4 bases and J by 0 bases, 4 bases remained unmatched. CDR1 and CDR2 from the germline V gene are SGDLS and YYNGEE. This CDR3 is built from 16 residues. CDR3 sequence reads: CASSPRLAGSTDTQYF. Written as DNA, the CDR3 is TGTGCCAGCAGCCCTCGACTAGCGGGGAGCACAGATACGCAGTATTTT.

This clone has only one observation. The rearrangement joins TRBV6-6 to TRBJ1-2; 9 bases match TRBD1. CDR1 is MNHNY and CDR2 is SVGAGI in the germline V gene (reference sequence). This CDR3 comprises 15 residues. V gave up 2 bases and J gave up 5 bases; unmatched junction bases: 6. CDR3 nucleotides: TGTGCCAGCAGTTACCCCGGACAGGGGAGTTATGGCTACACCTTC. Protein product: CASSYPGQGSYGYTF.

V is TRBV19 and J is TRBJ2-2; a possible D gene is TRBD1 (6 bases). With 10 bases removed from V and 0 bases from J, the gap between germline ends came to 15 bases. Per the germline V gene, CDR1 is LNHDA and CDR2 is SQIVND (reference sequence). The CDR3 runs 15 residues. The CDR3 sequence: CATWPGQANTGELFF. As DNA, the CDR3 is TGTGCCACATGGCCGGGACAAGCGAACACCGGGGAGCTGTTTTTT.

The V gene is TRBV28, the J gene TRBJ2-7, with 8 bases fitting TRBD1. The CDR3 has 16 residues. V was clipped by 7 bases and J by 5 bases; unmatched bases: 16. The germline V gene encodes CDR1 MDHEN and CDR2 SYDVKM. The CDR3 sequence is CASNTPLDRAEHEQYF. The CDR3 DNA is TGTGCCAGCAACACTCCCCTGGACAGGGCCGAGCACGAGCAGTACTTC.

The chain couples TRBV6-1 to TRBJ1-5; 11 bases are shared with TRBD1. From germline, CDR1 is MNHNS and CDR2 SASEGT. The CDR3 is made up of 14 amino acids. The junction had 10 bases not matched to a gene; V was cut back by 6 bases and J by 12 bases. DNA of the CDR3: TGTGCCAGCAGGGCCGGGACAGGGGGTCCACTCCAGCATTTT. Residues: CASRAGTGGPLQHF.

V usage is TRBV25-1 and J usage is TRBJ1-2; D is uncertain. The germline V gene encodes CDR1 MGHDK and CDR2 SYGVNS. The V and J ends lost 3 bases and 4 bases respectively, with 12 bases between them. This CDR3 region has 14 residues. The CDR3 region is CASSEGSTSYGYTF. The CDR3 DNA reads TGTGCCAGCAGTGAGGGCAGTACCTCCTATGGCTACACCTTC.

The chain combines TRBV7-2 with TRBJ1-1; 8 nucleotides line up with TRBD1. This CDR3 has 11 residues. V lost 6 bases, J lost 10 bases, and 4 bases stayed unmatched. Germline CDR1 SGHTA, CDR2 FQGNSA. Here the CDR3 DNA reads TGTGCCAGCAGTAACAGGGGGATAGCTTTCTTT. This sequence encodes CASSNRGIAFF.